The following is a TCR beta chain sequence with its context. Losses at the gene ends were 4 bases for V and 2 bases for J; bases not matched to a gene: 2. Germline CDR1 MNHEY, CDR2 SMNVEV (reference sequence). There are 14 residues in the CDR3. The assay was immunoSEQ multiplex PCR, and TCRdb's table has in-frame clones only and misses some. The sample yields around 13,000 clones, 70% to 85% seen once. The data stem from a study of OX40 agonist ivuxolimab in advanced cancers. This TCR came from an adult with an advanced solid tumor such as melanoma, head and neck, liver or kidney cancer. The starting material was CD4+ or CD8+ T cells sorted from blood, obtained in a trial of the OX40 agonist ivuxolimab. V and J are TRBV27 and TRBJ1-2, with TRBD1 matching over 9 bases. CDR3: CASSSGQGNYGYTF. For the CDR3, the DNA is TGTGCCAGCAGTTCGGGACAGGGAAACTATGGCTACACCTTC.